This TCR beta chain was identified during a study of T cell responses to AZD1222 COVID-19 vaccine. General study results and limits: Spike-wide vaccine-associated CD4 TCRs dominated at 160-218 and 743-854. Repertoire sampling was restricted to post-peak T cell response timepoints. Most donors were white British, females outnumbered males, and clonal diversity was possibly underestimated.

Some clones are missing from TCRdb's copy, which holds only in-frame ones; the method was immunoSEQ multiplex PCR. This repertoire shows more than 95,000 clones, about 90% found once; its top ten account for approximately 22%. V lost 6 bases and J lost 0, with 8 bases in between. The CDR3 loop spans 13 amino acids. The germline CDR1 and CDR2 sequences are SQVTM and ANQGSEA. To note about this clone: Its antigen is undetermined.

The sample was peripheral blood, taken on day 0 of AZD1222 vaccination. The chain is built from TRBV29-1 and TRBJ1-4, with D hard to call. The clonotype was recovered from an adult in good health. CDR3 in DNA: TGCAGCGTAACAAGTGCAACTAATGAAAAACTGTTTTTT. This translates into CSVTSATNEKLFF.